Reported below is one T cell receptor (beta chain). What it recognizes is unknown. This sample is drawn from a study of T cell responses to AZD1222 COVID-19 vaccine. Study results and caveats: Researchers report vaccine-associated CD4 TCRs spanning spike, with dominance at 160-218 and 743-854.

Trimming took off 1 base at V and 14 bases at J, with 15 bases between the two ends. The germline gives CDR1 LNHDA, CDR2 SQIVND (reference sequence). The CDR3 spans 14 residues. Assay: immunoSEQ multiplex PCR; the TCRdb copy retains only in-frame clones and omits some. This sample has about 89,000 clones, with around nine tenths found just once. The specimen was peripheral blood, collected 28 days after the second AZD1222 dose. The chain combines TRBV19 with TRBJ1-6; D ambiguous. The clonotype comes from an adult who received the AZD1222 COVID-19 vaccine. CDR3 residues: CASSIAVRGGSLHF. The CDR3, as DNA: TGTGCCAGTAGTATAGCCGTACGGGGAGGCTCCCTCCACTTT.